This paragraph reports one T cell receptor (beta chain). Its antigen is not yet known. These data come from a study of monozygotic twins with inflammatory bowel disease (dated by TCRdb to about 2019). A note on the overall study: A total of about 28 monozygotic twin pairs were included in the full study, comprising nine German pairs (four IBD-concordant, five IBD-discordant) and 19 IBD-discordant Danish pairs. The search for disease-associated traits relied mainly on comparing, within discordant pairs, IBD patients with their genetically identical healthy co-twins. Each individual had, on average, about 151 000 unique TCRalpha sequences and 181 000 unique TCRbeta sequences available for analysis.

Libraries were prepared through 5' RACE. Each TCR library was prepared from 3,000 to 4,500 ng of total RNA. For each sample, cDNA synthesis with SMARTScribe reverse transcriptase was split into eight separate reactions. During cDNA synthesis, template switching introduced unique molecular identifiers that contained a 6-nucleotide sample barcode. Two nested PCRs of approximately 16 and 10 cycles amplified the TCRalpha and TCRbeta cDNA, and bead purification followed each PCR. Before amplification, the cDNA was both treated with uracil DNA-glycosylase and purified with the QIAquick PCR purification kit. The second PCR added Illumina TruSeq-compatible adapters along with sample-specific barcodes. TapeStation and Qubit were used to check library quality and concentration, and approximately 5.4 ng of each library was pooled. Sequencing of pooled libraries was carried out on an Illumina HiSeq2500 single-index Rapid Run using 2 x 100 bp reads and custom sequencing primers. As for the original processing: MiGEC version 1.2.6 was used for UMI-based consensus assembly to correct PCR and sequencing errors. MiXCR version 2.1.1 was used to carry out V(D)J alignment, clonotype assembly and CDR3 extraction. Gene usage, clonotype sharing and MAIT/NKT TCR abundance were normalised by analysing the top 1000, 10 000 and 20 000 clonotypes per sample. After downsampling to 27 000 UMIs, diversity was calculated as the inverse Simpson index using the vegan R package. Statistical testing used paired Mann-Whitney U tests on the discordant twin pairs and applied Benjamini-Hochberg correction for multiple testing. TCRdb reprocessed the reads and lists each CDR3 protein sequence as a single entry, with no DNA. The V and J calls come from TCRdb's annotation, not from the publication. The table for this sample shows more than 95,000 distinct CDR3 sequences. Less than 2% of the sample lies in the top ten.

Results the study describes overall, beyond this receptor: The results gave no support for a single strong signal or clonotype linked to IBD. Compared with healthy twins, IBD patients shared fewer clonotypes with other individuals, and the difference was most pronounced in patients with signs of disease activity. Because patients received different immunosuppressive treatments, the repertoires may have picked up extra background noise and variability between individuals. Different T cell subtypes could not be distinguished in the analysis. TCRbeta repertoire diversity, by inverse Simpson index, was decreased in IBD patients compared with their healthy co-twins. Repertoire similarity did not differ between concordant and discordant twins, possibly due to limited statistical power.

From each donor, an approximately 2.5 ml peripheral blood sample was drawn into PAXgene tubes and stored at -80 degrees C. Without T cell sorting, total RNA was isolated from whole blood using the PAXgene blood miRNA kit on an automated QIAcube. Deep TCRalpha and TCRbeta repertoire profiling with unique molecular barcoding was performed on peripheral blood of monozygotic twin pairs concordant or discordant for inflammatory bowel disease. Smoking habits were recorded for all twin pairs, with individuals classified as current, former or never smokers. Taken from cysteine to phenylalanine, the CDR3 has 15 residues. Only the protein sequence is given. CDR1 is given as SGHRS and CDR2 as YFSETQ, both from the germline V gene.

The chain is made from TRBV5-1 and TRBJ1-5; without DNA, the TCRdb call of TRBD1 cannot be checked. Input material: blood. The receptor's source is a human donor with ulcerative colitis or Crohn's disease, or a healthy co-twin of an affected twin (not recorded which). The CDR3 here reads CASSLGTAINQPQHF.